This T cell receptor (beta chain) was captured by sequencing in a study of metastatic and nonmetastatic thyroid tumors. Study results and limitations: TCR beta diversity was reportedly significantly higher in malignant thyroid tumors than benign nodules, in blood and tumor.

Details on this clone: Antigen unknown.

CDR1 and CDR2 from the germline V gene are DFQATT and SNEGSKA (reference sequence). CDR3 length: 15 amino acids. The J segment lost 8 bases and the V segment lost 0 bases, leaving 2 bases of the junction unmatched. TCRdb re-called the PCR reads with MiXCR. The sample comprises under 45,000 clones, 35% to 45% of which are singletons, and over 20% rests with the top ten. All patients were treatment-naive before thyroid surgery. The source of this sequence is a female donor with papillary thyroid cancer or a benign thyroid nodule (not recorded which). Some clones in this sample may be carry-over from other donors' samples. The V gene is TRBV20-1, the J gene TRBJ2-1; TRBD2 matches at 15 bases. Material for sequencing was tumor tissue. In nucleotides, the CDR3 is TGCAGTGCTAGAGACGGACTAGCGGGAGGGTATGAGCAGTTCTTC. The encoded protein is CSARDGLAGGYEQFF.